This T cell receptor (beta chain) stems from a study of cytomegalovirus exposure and HLA in healthy donors. Vbeta (60) and Jbeta (13) primers were used in the PCR. The assay was immunoSEQ multiplex PCR, and TCRdb's table has in-frame clones only and misses some. The data contain more than 90,000 clones, roughly 80% of them seen just once; the ten biggest clones take up 20% to 25%. The receptor's source is a man in his thirties or forties in good health and CMV-seropositive. Sequencing used PBMCs.

The CDR3 reads CASQQMNTEAFF. In nucleotides, the CDR3 is TGTGCCTCACAGCAGATGAACACTGAAGCTTTCTTT. V is TRBV9 and J is TRBJ1-1, with D uncertain. The ends were cut back, 10 bases at V and 0 bases at J, with 10 bases in the middle. CDR1 is SGDLS and CDR2 is YYNGEE in the germline V gene. CDR3 size: 12 residues.